One TCR beta chain is described in this entry. Its specificity is not known. A CD45RO-CCR7+CD27+CD95- profile was what naive CD8+ T cells displayed. The data derive from a study of CXCR3-negative and CXCR3-positive naive CD8 T cells. Background on the study: Summed over all libraries, TRB reads came to 110 million to 150 million, with about 1.5 +/- 0.3 million per library.

Through 5' RACE with UMI labels, the TRB cDNA libraries were prepared. TCRdb re-analyzed the 5' RACE reads; it lists each CDR3 protein once, without DNA. The sample has about 62,000 distinct CDR3 sequences. Findings of the study overall: Partial loss of CXCR3 expression followed cryopreservation; most assays used fresh PBMCs.

The CDR3 length is 12 residues. Germline V lookup: CDR1 MGHRA, CDR2 YSYEKL. The clonotype originates from a human donor in good health. Some clones in this sample may be carry-over from other donors' samples. The sequenced sample was naive CXCR3- CD8+ T cells from blood. The sample's subset: CD45RO-CCR7+CD27+CD95- naive CD8+ T cells lacking CXCR3 (TNR3-). The gene calls are TRBV4-1 and TRBJ1-2; absent DNA, TCRdb's TRBD1 call cannot be checked. The CDR3 reads CASSHRTGGYTF.